These T cell receptor beta chains were read from a single sample in a study of CD8 T cells in ankylosing spondylitis. From the 5' RACE reads, TCRdb called clonotypes with MiXCR, one entry per CDR3 protein. Of some 270,000 distinct CDR3 sequences detected, 15% to 20% appear once; the ten largest clones hold about a third. The sequenced sample consisted of blood, either unsorted or a sorted T cell fraction (not recorded which). These receptor sequences come from a male donor with ankylosing spondylitis or in good health (not recorded which). The CDR3 runs from the conserved cysteine through the conserved F or W. Some rows mark clone size as missing; the rest say once, few, many or name a class of expanded clone.

v_call | clone_size | cdr3_aa
TRBV4-1 | . | CASSPRGLALVDNEQFF
TRBV7-9 | few | CASSLASESYEQYF
TRBV7-8 | . | CASSLSGLGLGNQPQHF
TRBV10-3 | medium-sized | CAISESRGQETQYF
TRBV29-1 | . | CSVELAGVGNEQFF
TRBV5-5 | . | CASSLESGWGYYEQYF
TRBV5-1 | few | CATRTSLSYNEQFF
TRBV12-3/TRBV12-4 | few | CASSSPVGYGYTF
TRBV12-3/TRBV12-4 | many | CASSSRDQSNEQFF
TRBV12-3/TRBV12-4 | . | CASSLAGQGSETQYF
TRBV7-2 | few | CASSLGAGPSYEQYF
TRBV6-1 | . | CASSEGRTNYGYTF
TRBV11-2 | few | CASSSGLANEQYF
TRBV5-6 | . | CASSPQGYGYTF
TRBV7-2 | few | CASSYTVENIQYF
TRBV4-2 | . | CASSQDWPSGISTDTQYF
TRBV28 | many | CASSFLREGQDTQYF
TRBV4-3 | many | CASSQDRGPATEAFF
TRBV27 | . | CASSSHTDTQYF
TRBV5-1 | few | CASSNGVEGTGELFF
TRBV5-6 | few | CASSLTEYTRIEETQYF
TRBV29-1 | many | CSVTWSGVSDTQYF
TRBV4-2 | . | CASSQMADLNRLAPYEQYF
TRBV6-2/TRBV6-3 | many | CASSYGSRQNTEAFF
TRBV6-1 | medium-sized | CASSRDGGYNEQFF
TRBV7-8 | . | CASSVLRDRSFEQYF
TRBV29-1 | few | CSVVEATPIRPFF
TRBV29-1 | many | CSVELDSYGYTF
TRBV9 | . | CASSGLGLAGALDTGELFF
TRBV10-3 | many | CAISEYGAQYF
TRBV29-1 | . | CSVATGSGEQYF
TRBV27 | many | CASSFGQSSYEQYF
TRBV4-3 | . | CASSQDFGHGTNIQYF
TRBV5-5 | few | CASSALLGPGYEQFF
TRBV4-1 | . | CASSQVSKGAGELFF
TRBV10-3 | few | CAISESLAGITDTQYF
TRBV7-9 | . | CASRPTDNEQFF
TRBV7-6 | . | CASSLDRGREQYF
TRBV19 | . | CASSLGTGEYSNQPQHF
TRBV24-1 | once | CATSGLALDEQFF
TRBV4-3 | . | CASSQDRGPVYEQYF
TRBV10-1 | . | CASSESGTLTDTQYF
TRBV4-1 | . | CASSQRWGQNEQYF
TRBV29-1 | few | CSVHGTPQRNEQFF
TRBV30 | . | CAWSVVAGTTDTQYF
TRBV4-3 | . | CASSQDADLREGSTDTQYF
TRBV9 | . | CASSGTGTGGSEQYF
TRBV20-1 | . | CSAEVYGPGTSGGYSTDTQYF
TRBV4-1 | . | CASSQVSVRAASSYNEQFF
TRBV10-3 | . | CAIMRGRGYVNSPLHF
TRBV6-5 | . | CASSYPGGGSEQFF
TRBV27 | . | CASSRSGRAYNEQFF
TRBV9 | . | CASSAGQGITDTQYF
TRBV7-7 | . | CASSSHPYGDTQYF
TRBV15 | few | CATSSRGQGRETQYF
TRBV28 | few | CASTGLAVYNEQFF